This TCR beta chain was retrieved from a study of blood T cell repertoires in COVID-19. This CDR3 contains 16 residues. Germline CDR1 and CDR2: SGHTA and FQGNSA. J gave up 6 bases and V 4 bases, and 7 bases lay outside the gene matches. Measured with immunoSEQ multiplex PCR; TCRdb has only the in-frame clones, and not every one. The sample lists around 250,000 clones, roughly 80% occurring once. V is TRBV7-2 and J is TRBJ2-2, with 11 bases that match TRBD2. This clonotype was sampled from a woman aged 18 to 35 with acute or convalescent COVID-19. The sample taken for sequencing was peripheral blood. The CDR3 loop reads CASSSHLAGGAGELFF. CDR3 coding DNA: TGTGCCAGCAGCTCACACCTAGCGGGAGGCGCCGGGGAGCTGTTTTTT.